This entry describes one TCR beta chain. This entry is derived from a study of cytomegalovirus exposure and HLA in healthy donors. The PCR used 60 Vbeta and 13 Jbeta primers. Clones were read by immunoSEQ multiplex PCR, and TCRdb kept only the in-frame ones, dropping some. Of 180,000 or so clones listed, 75% to 90% are singletons. CDR1 and CDR2 from the germline V gene are MGHRA and YSYEKL. V dropped 9 bases and J dropped 4; count of bases not matched to a gene: 21. This CDR3 has 18 amino acids. Source material: PBMCs. This clonotype was obtained from a girl aged 10 to 17 in good health and CMV-seropositive. The chain carries TRBV4-1 and TRBJ1-2; 9 nucleotides line up with TRBD1. CDR3 DNA: TGCGCCAGTACGGGTGCGGACAGGGGATCCTTCTTTGGCTATGGCTACACCTTC. This codes for CASTGADRGSFFGYGYTF.